This entry concerns a single T cell receptor beta chain. What it recognizes is unknown. Together with a sample-barcoded 5' primer, a J-beta primer mix was included in a second PCR lasting about 7 to 11 cycles. TCRdb re-called the 5' RACE reads through MiXCR, storing one row per CDR3 protein. The table has hundreds of thousands of distinct CDR3 sequences, more than 45% seen once; the top ten hold roughly 13%. CDR1 is DFQATT and CDR2 is SNEGSKA in the germline V gene (reference sequence). V dropped 6 bases and J dropped 6; count of bases not matched to a gene: 3. The length of the CDR3 is 12 residues. This sample was taken from a study of blood T cells in healthy people across ages. Overall study results and limits: Higher naive T cell percentage went strongly together with higher TCR beta diversity. Whereas aged donors had fewer naive CD4+ cells, long-lived donors had more of them and higher diversity.

The sample consisted of blood. The clonotype originates from an elderly woman in good health. The chain is built from TRBV20-1 and TRBJ2-1; 9 bases match TRBD1. The CDR3 region is CSAADRGNEQFF. CDR3 nucleotides: TGCAGTGCAGCGGACAGGGGCAATGAGCAGTTCTTC.